The 6 T cell receptor beta chains below all came from one sample that was sequenced in a study of cytomegalovirus exposure and HLA in healthy donors. In the PCR, 60 Vbeta and 13 Jbeta primers were used. Repertoires were generated with immunoSEQ multiplex PCR, while TCRdb's copy carries only in-frame clones and drops some. The sample includes 74,000 or so clones, 55% to 80% of them seen just once. Material for sequencing was PBMCs. These receptors originate from a young woman in good health and CMV-seronegative.

This clone has a handful of counts. The chain couples TRBV2 to TRBJ2-5; tentatively, D is TRBD2 (6 bases). The CDR3 spans 14 residues. V lost 2 bases to trimming and J lost 5 bases, with 12 bases between them. Per the germline V gene, CDR1 is SNHLY and CDR2 is FYNNEI. The DNA of the CDR3 is TGTGCCAGCAGTGAATGGAGGGGAAGGGAGACCCAGTACTTC. It yields the protein CASSEWRGRETQYF.

The V and J genes are TRBV15 and TRBJ2-5, with 7 nucleotides matching TRBD1. V dropped 5 bases and J dropped 2; count of bases not matched to a gene: 8. The CDR3 is 15 residues long. From germline, CDR1 is LNHNV and CDR2 YYDKDF (reference sequence). The CDR3 nucleotides are TGTGCCACCAGCGGGTCCGGGACAGCTCAAGAGACCCAGTACTTC. Its translation: CATSGSGTAQETQYF.

This clone appeared once. The chain combines TRBV19 with TRBJ2-7; 9 nucleotides line up with TRBD1. The CDR3 is 15 residues long. V lost 3 bases, J lost 3 bases, and 6 bases stayed unmatched. Germline V gene sequence: CDR1 LNHDA, CDR2 SQIVND (reference sequence). CDR3 sequence: CASSMLGQGYYEQYF. For the CDR3, the DNA is TGTGCCAGTAGTATGTTGGGACAGGGATACTACGAGCAGTACTTC. The complete variable domain, with remaining parts taken from reference TRBV19 and TRBJ2-7, reads DGGITQSPKYLFRKEGQNVTLSCEQNLNHDAMYWYRQDPGQGLRLIYYSQIVNDFQKGDIAEGYSVSREKKESFPLTVTSAQKNPTAFYLCASSMLGQGYYEQYFGPGTRLTVT.

The chain carries TRBV6-4 and TRBJ2-2; 7 positions agree with TRBD1. Germline lookup yields CDR1 MRHNA and CDR2 SNTAGT. This CDR3 comprises 14 residues. With V trimmed by 7 bases and J by 5 bases, 7 bases remained unmatched. DNA for the CDR3: TGTGCCAGCACGAGGGGGCCGGGGACCGGGGAGCTGTTTTTT. As protein: CASTRGPGTGELFF.

The J gene is TRBJ1-1, the V gene TRBV7-8, with 7 bases lining up with TRBD1. V trimming: 6 bases; J trimming: 4 bases; junction bases outside the gene matches: 11. CDR3 length equals 15 residues. Germline V CDR1 and CDR2: SGHVS, FQNEAQ. The CDR3 bases are TGTGCCAGCAGTTTCCGGAACAGGGGTGGCACTGAAGCTTTCTTT. Amino acid sequence: CASSFRNRGGTEAFF.

This chain connects TRBV2 to TRBJ2-5; possibly TRBD1 for D (6 bases). Germline CDR1 is SNHLY and CDR2 is FYNNEI. The CDR3 spans 15 residues. V was clipped by 1 base and J by 7 bases, with 16 bases between them. CDR3 amino acids: CASSEGAQGQGTQYF. As DNA, the CDR3 is TGTGCCAGCAGTGAAGGTGCACAGGGTCAGGGGACCCAGTACTTC.